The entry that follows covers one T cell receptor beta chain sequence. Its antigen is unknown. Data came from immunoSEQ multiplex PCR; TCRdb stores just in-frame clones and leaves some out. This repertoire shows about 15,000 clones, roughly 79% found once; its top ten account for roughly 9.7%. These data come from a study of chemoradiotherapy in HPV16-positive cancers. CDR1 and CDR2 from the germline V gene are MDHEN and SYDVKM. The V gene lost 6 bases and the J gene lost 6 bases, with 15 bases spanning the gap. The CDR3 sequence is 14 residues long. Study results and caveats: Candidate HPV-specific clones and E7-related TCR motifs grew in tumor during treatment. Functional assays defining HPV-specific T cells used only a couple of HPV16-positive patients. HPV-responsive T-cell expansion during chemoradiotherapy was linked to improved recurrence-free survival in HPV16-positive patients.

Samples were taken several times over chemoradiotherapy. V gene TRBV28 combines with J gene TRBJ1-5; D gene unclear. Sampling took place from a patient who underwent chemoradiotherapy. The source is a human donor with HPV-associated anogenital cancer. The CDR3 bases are TGTGCCAGCAGCCTGAGGGTAGTTGGTCAGCCCCAGCATTTT. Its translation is CASSLRVVGQPQHF.